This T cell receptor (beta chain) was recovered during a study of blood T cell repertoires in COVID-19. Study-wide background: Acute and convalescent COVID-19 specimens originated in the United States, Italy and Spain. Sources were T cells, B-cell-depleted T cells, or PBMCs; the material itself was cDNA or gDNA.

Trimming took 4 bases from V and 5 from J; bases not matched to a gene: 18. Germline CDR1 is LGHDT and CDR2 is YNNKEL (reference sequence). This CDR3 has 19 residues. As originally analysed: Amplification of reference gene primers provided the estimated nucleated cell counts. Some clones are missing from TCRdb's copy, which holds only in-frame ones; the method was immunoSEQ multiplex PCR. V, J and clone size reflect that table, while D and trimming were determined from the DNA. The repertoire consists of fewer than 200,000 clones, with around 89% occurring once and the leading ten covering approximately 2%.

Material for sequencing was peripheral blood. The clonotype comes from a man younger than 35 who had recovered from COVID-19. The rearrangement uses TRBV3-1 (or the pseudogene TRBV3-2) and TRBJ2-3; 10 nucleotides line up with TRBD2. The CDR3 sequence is CASSPLPLASGSGIDTQYF. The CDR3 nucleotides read TGTGCCAGCAGCCCCCTACCCCTGGCTAGCGGGAGTGGGATAGATACGCAGTATTTT.